Presented here are 3 T cell receptor beta chains from one specimen sequenced in a study of CD8 T cells in Susac syndrome (dated by TCRdb to between 2019 and 2020). Library construction relied on the immunoSEQ multiplex PCR assay. RNA was extracted using the RNeasy kit, and about 0.45 to 1 ug of the RNA was reverse transcribed with random hexamers. The public reads were reanalyzed by TCRdb: fastp trimming at Q25, MiXCR alignment, in-frame beta chains only. Entries are consolidated by CDR3 protein sequence, retaining the most common genes and DNA. The sample table lists over 300,000 distinct CDR3 sequences, around 90% of them with a count of one. The ten top clones hold 0.065% of the sample. The specimen sequenced was CD4+ T cells from PBMCs. The receptor set was obtained from a human donor with multiple sclerosis.

The gene calls are TRBV28 and TRBJ2-4, with 11 bases fitting TRBD2. This CDR3 has 17 amino acids. In germline, CDR1 is MDHEN, CDR2 SYDVKM. The V segment lost 5 bases and the J segment 4 bases; nucleotides outside the gene matches: 10. The CDR3 bases are TGTGCCAGCAGTCCTCCCCTAGCGGGAGGTAAGAAAAACATTCAGTACTTC. It is translated as CASSPPLAGGKKNIQYF. The full variable domain, in which reference TRBV28 and TRBJ2-4 provide the parts outside the CDR3, is DVKVTQSSRYLVKRTGEKVFLECVQDMDHENMFWYRQDPGLGLRLIYFSYDVKMKEKGDIPEGYSVSREKKERFSLILESASTNQTSMYLCASSPPLAGGKKNIQYFGAGTRLSVL.

J is TRBJ2-1 and V is TRBV7-2, with TRBD2 matching 8 bases. Germline V lookup: CDR1 SGHTA, CDR2 FQGNSA. The CDR3 is 13 residues long. Trimming removed 1 base from V and 8 bases from J; junction bases left unmatched: 1. The CDR3 region has the DNA TGTGCCAGCAGCTTAGGGCGGGAGGATGAGCAGTTCTTC. Translating it yields CASSLGREDEQFF.

The chain combines TRBV5-1 with TRBJ2-1; D remains ambiguous. V lost 1 base and J lost 2, with 4 bases in between. CDR3 length equals 13 residues. Per the germline V gene, CDR1 is SGHRS and CDR2 is YFSETQ. DNA of the CDR3: TGCGCCAGCAGCTTGAGTACCTACAATGAGCAGTTCTTC. Translated: CASSLSTYNEQFF.